This entry features one T cell receptor beta chain sequence. Other DNA sequences in this sample translate to the same CDR3. The data belong to a study of T cell repertoires in ileal Crohn's disease. CDR3 length: 14 residues. Trimming took 3 bases from V and 1 from J; bases not matched to a gene: 0. CDR1 and CDR2 (germline): SGHNT, YYREEE (reference sequence). Libraries were prepared by immunoSEQ multiplex PCR; TCRdb keeps only in-frame clonotypes and omits some of them. In the table there are around 3,700 clones, under 85% of which are singletons. Specified time point: neoterminal ileum biopsy at postoperative endoscopy, about 6 months after surgery.

This clonotype originated in an adult with Crohn's disease. The chain joins TRBV5-4 to TRBJ2-1; 8 positions agree with TRBD2. Sequenced input: ileal tissue. Written as DNA, the CDR3 is TGTGCCAGCAGCTCTAGCGGGTCCTACAATGAGCAGTTCTTC. It codes for CASSSSGSYNEQFF.